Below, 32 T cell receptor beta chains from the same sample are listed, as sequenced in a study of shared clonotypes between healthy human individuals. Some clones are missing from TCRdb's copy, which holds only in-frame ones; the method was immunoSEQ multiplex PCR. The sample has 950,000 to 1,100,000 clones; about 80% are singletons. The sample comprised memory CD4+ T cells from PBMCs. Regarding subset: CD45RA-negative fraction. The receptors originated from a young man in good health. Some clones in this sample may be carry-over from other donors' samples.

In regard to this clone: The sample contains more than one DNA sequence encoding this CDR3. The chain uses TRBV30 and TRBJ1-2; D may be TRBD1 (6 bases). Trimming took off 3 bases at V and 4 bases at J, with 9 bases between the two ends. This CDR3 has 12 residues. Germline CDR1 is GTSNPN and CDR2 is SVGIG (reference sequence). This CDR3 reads CAWRPRGYGYTF. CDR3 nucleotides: TGTGCCTGGAGGCCCAGGGGCTATGGCTACACCTTC.

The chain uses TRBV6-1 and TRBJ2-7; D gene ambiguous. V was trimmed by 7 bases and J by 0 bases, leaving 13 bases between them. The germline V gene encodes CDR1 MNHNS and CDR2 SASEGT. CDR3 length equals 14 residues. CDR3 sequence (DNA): TGTGCCAGCATCATAACGCGTTACTCCTACGAGCAGTACTTC. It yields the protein CASIITRYSYEQYF.

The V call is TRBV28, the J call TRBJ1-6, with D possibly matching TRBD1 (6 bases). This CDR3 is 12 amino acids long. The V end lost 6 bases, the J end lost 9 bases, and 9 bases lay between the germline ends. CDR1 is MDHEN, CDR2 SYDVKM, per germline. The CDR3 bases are TGTGCCAGCAGCCGACAGGTTTCACCCCTCCACTTT. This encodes CASSRQVSPLHF.

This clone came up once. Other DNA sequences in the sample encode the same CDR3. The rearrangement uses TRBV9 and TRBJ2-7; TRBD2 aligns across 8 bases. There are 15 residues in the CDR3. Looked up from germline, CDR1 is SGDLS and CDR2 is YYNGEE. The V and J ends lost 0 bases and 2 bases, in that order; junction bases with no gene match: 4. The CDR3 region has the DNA TGTGCCAGCAGCGTAGGAACTAGCGGCGCCTACGAGCAGTACTTC. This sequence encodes CASSVGTSGAYEQYF. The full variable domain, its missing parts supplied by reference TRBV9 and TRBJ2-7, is DSGVTQTPKHLITATGQRVTLRCSPRSGDLSVYWYQQSLDQGLQFLIQYYNGEERAKGNILERFSAQQFPDLHSELNLSSLELGDSALYFCASSVGTSGAYEQYFGPGTRLTVT.

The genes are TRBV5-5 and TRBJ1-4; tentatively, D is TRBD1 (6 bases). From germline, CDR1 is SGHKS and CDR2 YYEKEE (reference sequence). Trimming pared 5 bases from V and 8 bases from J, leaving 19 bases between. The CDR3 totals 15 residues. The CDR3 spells CASSRALQGGEKLFF. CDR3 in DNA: TGTGCCAGCAGTCGCGCGCTACAGGGTGGAGAAAAACTGTTTTTT.

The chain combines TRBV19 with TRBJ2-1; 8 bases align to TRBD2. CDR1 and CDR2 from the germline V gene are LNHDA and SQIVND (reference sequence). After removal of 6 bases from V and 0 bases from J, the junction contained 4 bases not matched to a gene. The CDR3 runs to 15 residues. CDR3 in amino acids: CASSSGTSSYNEQFF. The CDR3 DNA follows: TGTGCCAGTAGCTCCGGGACTAGCTCCTACAATGAGCAGTTCTTC.

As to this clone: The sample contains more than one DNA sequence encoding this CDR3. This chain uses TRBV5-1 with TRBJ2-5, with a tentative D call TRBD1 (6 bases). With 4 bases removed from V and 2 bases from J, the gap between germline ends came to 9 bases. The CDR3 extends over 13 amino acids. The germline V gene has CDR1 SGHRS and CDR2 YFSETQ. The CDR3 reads CASSLQGQETQYF. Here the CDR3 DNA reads TGCGCCAGCAGCCTACAGGGACAAGAGACCCAGTACTTC. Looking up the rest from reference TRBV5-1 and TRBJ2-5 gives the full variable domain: KAGVTQTPRYLIKTRGQQVTLSCSPISGHRSVSWYQQTPGQGLQFLFEYFSETQRNKGNFPGRFSGRQFSNSRSEMNVSTLELGDSALYLCASSLQGQETQYFGPGTRLLVL.

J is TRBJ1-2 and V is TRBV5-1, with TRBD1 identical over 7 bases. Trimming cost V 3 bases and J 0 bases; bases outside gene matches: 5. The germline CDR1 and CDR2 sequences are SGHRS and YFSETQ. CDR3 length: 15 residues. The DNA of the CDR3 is TGCGCCAGCAGCTCCGGGACAGAAGCTAACTATGGCTACACCTTC. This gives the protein CASSSGTEANYGYTF.

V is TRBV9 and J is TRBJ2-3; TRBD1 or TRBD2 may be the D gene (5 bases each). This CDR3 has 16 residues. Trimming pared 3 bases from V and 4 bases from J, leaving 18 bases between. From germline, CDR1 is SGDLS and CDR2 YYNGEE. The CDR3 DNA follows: TGTGCCAGCAGCGCCCGTGGTCCAGGGAGCGCAGATACGCAGTATTTT. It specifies CASSARGPGSADTQYF.

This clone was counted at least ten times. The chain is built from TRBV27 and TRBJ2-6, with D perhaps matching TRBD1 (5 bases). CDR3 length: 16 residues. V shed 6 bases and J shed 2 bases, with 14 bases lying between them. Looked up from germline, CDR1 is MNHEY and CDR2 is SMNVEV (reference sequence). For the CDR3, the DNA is TGTGCCAGCAGCAATCCACAGGTTGCTGGGGCCAACGTCCTGACTTTC. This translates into CASSNPQVAGANVLTF.

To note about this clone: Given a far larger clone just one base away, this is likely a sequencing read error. The CDR3 here is CAWSVQRSGYTF. CDR3 sequence (DNA): TGTGCCTGGAGTGTACAGAGAAGTGGCTACACCTTC. This sequence joins TRBV30 and TRBJ1-2; D not certain. Germline CDR1 is GTSNPN and CDR2 is SVGIG (reference sequence). The CDR3 is 12 residues long. V lost 0 bases and J 7 bases, leaving 9 bases between the germline ends.

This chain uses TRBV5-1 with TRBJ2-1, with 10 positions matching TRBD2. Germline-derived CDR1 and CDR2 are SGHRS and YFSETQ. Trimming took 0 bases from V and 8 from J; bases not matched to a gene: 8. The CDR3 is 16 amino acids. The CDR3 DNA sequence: TGCGCCAGCAGCTTGGAAATGTTAGCGGGAGGTTATGAGCAGTTCTTC. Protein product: CASSLEMLAGGYEQFF.

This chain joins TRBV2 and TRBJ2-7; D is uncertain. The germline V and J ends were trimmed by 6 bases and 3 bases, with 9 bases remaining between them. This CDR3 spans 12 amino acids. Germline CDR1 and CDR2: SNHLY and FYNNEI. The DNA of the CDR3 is TGTGCCAGCAGAGTGGAAGGCTACGAGCAGTACTTC. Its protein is CASRVEGYEQYF.

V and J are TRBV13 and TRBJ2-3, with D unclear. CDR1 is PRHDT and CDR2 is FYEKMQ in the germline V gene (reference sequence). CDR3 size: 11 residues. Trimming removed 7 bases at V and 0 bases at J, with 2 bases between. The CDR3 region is CASMSTDTQYF. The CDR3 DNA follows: TGTGCCAGCATGAGCACAGATACGCAGTATTTT.

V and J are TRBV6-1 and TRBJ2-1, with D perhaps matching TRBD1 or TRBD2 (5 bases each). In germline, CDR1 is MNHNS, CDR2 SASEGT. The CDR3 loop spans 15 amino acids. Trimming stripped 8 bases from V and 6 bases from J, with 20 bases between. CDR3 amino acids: CASHRDPQGRNEQFF. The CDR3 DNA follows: TGTGCCAGCCACCGGGACCCCCAAGGACGCAATGAGCAGTTCTTC.

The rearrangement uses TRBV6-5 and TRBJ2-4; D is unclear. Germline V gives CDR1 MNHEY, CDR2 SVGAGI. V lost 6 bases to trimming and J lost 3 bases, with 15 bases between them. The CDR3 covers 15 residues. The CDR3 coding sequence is TGTGCCAGCAGACCCCTACGCCTTGACAAAAACATTCAGTACTTC. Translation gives CASRPLRLDKNIQYF.

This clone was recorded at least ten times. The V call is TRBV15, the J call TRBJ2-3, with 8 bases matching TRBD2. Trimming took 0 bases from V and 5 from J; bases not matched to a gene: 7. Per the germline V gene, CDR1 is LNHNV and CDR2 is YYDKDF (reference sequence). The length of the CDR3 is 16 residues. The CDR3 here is CATSREGGRQGDTQYF. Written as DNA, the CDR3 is TGTGCCACCAGCAGAGAGGGCGGGAGGCAAGGAGATACGCAGTATTTT.

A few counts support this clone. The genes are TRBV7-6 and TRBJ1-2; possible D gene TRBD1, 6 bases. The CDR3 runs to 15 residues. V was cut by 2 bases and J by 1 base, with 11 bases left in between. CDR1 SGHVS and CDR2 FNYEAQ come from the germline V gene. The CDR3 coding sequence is TGTGCCAGCAGCTTACAGTCGGACAGTAACTATGGCTACACCTTC. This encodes CASSLQSDSNYGYTF.

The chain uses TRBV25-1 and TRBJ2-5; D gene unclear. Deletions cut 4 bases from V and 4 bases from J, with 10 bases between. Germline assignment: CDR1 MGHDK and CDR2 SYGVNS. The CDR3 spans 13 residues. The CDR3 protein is CASSVSGPETQYF. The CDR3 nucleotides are TGTGCCAGCAGTGTTTCAGGCCCAGAGACCCAGTACTTC.

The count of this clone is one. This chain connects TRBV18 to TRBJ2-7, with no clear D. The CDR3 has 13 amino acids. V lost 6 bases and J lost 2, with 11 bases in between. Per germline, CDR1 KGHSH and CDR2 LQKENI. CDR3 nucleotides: TGTGCCAGCTCGCCAACAGATACCTACGAGCAGTACTTC. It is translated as CASSPTDTYEQYF.

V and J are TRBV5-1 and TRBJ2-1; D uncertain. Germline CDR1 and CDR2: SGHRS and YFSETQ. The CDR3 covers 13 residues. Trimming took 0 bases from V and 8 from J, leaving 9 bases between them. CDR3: CASSLALGHEQFF. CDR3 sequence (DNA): TGCGCCAGCAGCTTGGCGTTGGGCCATGAGCAGTTCTTC. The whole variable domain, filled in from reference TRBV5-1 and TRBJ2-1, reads KAGVTQTPRYLIKTRGQQVTLSCSPISGHRSVSWYQQTPGQGLQFLFEYFSETQRNKGNFPGRFSGRQFSNSRSEMNVSTLELGDSALYLCASSLALGHEQFFGPGTRLTVL.

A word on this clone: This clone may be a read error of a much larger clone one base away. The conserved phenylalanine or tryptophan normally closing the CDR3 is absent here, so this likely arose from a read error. This CDR3 is CASSLAAGNTEAFS. DNA of the CDR3: TGCGCCAGCAGCTTGGCCGCAGGGAACACTGAAGCTTTCTCT. The chain has TRBV5-1 and TRBJ1-1; D call uncertain. Germline V lookup: CDR1 SGHRS, CDR2 YFSETQ. V was pared by 0 bases and J by 1 base, with 7 bases between. The CDR3 contains 14 residues.

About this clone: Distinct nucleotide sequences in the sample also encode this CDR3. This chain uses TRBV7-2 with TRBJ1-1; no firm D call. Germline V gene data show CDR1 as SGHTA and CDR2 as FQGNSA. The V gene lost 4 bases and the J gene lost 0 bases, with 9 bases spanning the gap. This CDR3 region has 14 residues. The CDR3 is CASSSAGVNTEAFF. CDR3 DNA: TGTGCCAGCAGCTCCGCCGGGGTGAACACTGAAGCTTTCTTT.

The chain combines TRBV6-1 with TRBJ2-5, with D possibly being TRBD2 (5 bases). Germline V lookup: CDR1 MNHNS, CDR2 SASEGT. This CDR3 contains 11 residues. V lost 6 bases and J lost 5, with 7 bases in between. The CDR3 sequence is CASRRGETQYF. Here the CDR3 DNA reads TGTGCCAGCAGACGAGGGGAGACCCAGTACTTC.

CDR3 nucleotide sequence: TGTGCCTGGAGGGGGTGGGCGAACATTCAGTACTTC. Its protein is CAWRGWANIQYF. This sequence joins TRBV30 and TRBJ2-4; D is unclear. V was cut by 3 bases and J by 7 bases, with 10 bases left in between. Germline-derived CDR1 and CDR2 are GTSNPN and SVGIG (reference sequence). There are 12 residues in the CDR3.

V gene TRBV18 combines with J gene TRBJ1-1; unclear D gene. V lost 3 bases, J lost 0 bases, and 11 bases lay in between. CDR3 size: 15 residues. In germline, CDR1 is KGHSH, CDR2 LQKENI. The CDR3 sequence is CASSPSLNMNTEAFF. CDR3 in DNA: TGTGCCAGCTCACCTTCTCTGAACATGAACACTGAAGCTTTCTTT.

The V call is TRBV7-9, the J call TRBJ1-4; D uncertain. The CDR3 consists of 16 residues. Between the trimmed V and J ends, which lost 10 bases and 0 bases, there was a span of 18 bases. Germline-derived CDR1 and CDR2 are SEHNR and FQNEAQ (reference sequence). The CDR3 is CATPRGFPATNEKLFF. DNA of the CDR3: TGTGCCACCCCCCGGGGATTCCCCGCAACTAATGAAAAACTGTTTTTT.

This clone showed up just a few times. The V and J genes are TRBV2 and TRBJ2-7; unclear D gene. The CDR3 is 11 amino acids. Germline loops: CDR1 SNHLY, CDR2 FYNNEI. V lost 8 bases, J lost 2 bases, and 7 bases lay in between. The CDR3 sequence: CASVKAYEQYF. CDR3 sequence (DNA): TGTGCCAGCGTGAAAGCCTACGAGCAGTACTTC.

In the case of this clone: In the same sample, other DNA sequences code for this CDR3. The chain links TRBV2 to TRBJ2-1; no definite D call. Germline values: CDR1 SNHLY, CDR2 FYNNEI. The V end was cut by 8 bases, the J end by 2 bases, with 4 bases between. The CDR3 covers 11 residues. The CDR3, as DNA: TGTGCCAGCGGGGCCTACAATGAGCAGTTCTTC. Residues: CASGAYNEQFF.

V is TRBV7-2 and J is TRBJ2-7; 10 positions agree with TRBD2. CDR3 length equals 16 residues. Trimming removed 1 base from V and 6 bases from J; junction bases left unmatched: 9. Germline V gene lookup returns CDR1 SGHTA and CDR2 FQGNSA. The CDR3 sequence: CASSLGRLAGVFEQYF. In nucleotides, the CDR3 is TGTGCCAGCAGCTTAGGTCGGCTAGCGGGAGTTTTCGAGCAGTACTTC.

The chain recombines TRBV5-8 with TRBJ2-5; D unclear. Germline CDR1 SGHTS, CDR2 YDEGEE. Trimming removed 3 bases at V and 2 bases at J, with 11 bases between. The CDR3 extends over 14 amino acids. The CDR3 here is CASSSSWGQETQYF. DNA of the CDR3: TGTGCCAGCAGCTCTTCCTGGGGTCAAGAGACCCAGTACTTC.

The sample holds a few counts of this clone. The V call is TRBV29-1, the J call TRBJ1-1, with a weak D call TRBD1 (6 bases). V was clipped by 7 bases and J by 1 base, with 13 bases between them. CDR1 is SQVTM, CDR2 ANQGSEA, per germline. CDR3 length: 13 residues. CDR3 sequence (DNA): TGCAGCGGTTTACAGGGAGGGAACACTGAAGCTTTCTTT. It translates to CSGLQGGNTEAFF.